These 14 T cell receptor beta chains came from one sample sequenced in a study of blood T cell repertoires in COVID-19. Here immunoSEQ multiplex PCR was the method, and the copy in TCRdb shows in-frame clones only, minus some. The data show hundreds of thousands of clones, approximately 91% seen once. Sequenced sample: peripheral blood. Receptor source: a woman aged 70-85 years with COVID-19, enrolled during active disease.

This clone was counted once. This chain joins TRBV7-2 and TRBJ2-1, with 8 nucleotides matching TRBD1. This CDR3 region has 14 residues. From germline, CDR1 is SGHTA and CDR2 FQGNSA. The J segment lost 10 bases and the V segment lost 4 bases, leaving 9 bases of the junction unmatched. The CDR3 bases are TGTGCCAGCAGCTCCCCCGCAGGGGGCAAGGAGCAGTTCTTC. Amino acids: CASSSPAGGKEQFF.

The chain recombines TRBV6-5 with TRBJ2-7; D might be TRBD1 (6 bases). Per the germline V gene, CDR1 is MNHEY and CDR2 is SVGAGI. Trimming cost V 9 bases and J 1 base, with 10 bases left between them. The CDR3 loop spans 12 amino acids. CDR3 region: CASCDRSYEQYF. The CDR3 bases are TGTGCCAGTTGTGACAGGTCCTACGAGCAGTACTTC.

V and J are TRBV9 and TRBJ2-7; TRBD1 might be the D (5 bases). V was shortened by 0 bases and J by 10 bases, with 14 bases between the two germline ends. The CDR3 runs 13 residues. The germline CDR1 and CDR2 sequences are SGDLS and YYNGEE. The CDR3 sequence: CASSVGFQGRQYF. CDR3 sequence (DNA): TGTGCCAGCAGCGTAGGTTTTCAGGGCCGCCAGTACTTC.

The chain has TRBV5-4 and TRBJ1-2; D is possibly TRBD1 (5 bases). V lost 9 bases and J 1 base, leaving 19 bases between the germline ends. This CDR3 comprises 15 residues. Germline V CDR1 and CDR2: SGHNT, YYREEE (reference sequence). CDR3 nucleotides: TGTGCCACCGCCCTGGGGCCACTTGTTAACTATGGCTACACCTTC. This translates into CATALGPLVNYGYTF.

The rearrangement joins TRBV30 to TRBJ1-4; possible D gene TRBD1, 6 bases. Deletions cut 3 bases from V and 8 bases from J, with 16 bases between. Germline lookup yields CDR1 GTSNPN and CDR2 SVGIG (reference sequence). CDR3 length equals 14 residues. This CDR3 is CAWSPKGDIEKLFF. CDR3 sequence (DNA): TGTGCCTGGAGCCCTAAGGGGGACATAGAAAAACTGTTTTTT.

The CDR3 sequence is CSVGQPGGNTIYF. The CDR3 DNA sequence: TGCAGCGTTGGACAGCCAGGGGGAAACACCATATATTTT. The V call is TRBV29-1, the J call TRBJ1-3; a weak D match, TRBD1 (5 bases). CDR1 is SQVTM, CDR2 ANQGSEA, per germline. The length of the CDR3 is 13 residues. With 4 bases removed from V and 4 bases from J, the gap between germline ends came to 11 bases.

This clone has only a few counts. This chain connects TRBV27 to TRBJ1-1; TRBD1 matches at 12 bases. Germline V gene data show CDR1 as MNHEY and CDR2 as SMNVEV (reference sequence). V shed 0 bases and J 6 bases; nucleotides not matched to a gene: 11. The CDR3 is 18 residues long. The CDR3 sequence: CASSLSIVLGTGGSEAFF. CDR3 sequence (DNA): TGTGCCAGCAGTTTATCGATCGTATTAGGGACAGGGGGCTCTGAAGCTTTCTTT.

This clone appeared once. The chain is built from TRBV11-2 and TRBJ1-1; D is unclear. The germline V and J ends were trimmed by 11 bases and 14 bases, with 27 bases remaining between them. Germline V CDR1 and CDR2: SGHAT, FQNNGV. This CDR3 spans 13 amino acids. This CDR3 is CAQASLREGTIFF. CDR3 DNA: TGTGCCCAGGCTTCCCTACGAGAGGGCACAATCTTCTTT.

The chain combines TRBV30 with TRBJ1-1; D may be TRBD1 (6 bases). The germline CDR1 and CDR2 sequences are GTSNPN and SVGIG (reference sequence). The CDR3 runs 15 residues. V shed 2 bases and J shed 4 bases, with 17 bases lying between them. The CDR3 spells CAWSRGGVGLTEAFF. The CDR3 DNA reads TGTGCCTGGAGTAGGGGGGGCGTGGGGCTCACTGAAGCTTTCTTT. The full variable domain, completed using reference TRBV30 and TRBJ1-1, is SQTIHQWPATLVQPVGSPLSLECTVEGTSNPNLYWYRQAAGRGLQLLFYSVGIGQISSEVPQNLSASRPQDRQFILSSKKLLLSDSGFYLCAWSRGGVGLTEAFFGQGTRLTVV.

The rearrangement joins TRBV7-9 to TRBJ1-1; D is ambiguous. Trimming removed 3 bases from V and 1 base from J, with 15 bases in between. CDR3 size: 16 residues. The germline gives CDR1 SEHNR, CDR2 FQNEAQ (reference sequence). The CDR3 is CASSFDRTSGNTEAFF. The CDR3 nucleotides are TGTGCCAGCAGCTTCGACCGTACCTCAGGGAACACTGAAGCTTTCTTT.

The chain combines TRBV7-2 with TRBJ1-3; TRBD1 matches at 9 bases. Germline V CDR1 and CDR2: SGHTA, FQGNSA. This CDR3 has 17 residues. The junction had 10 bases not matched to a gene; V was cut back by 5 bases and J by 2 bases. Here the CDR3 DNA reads TGTGCCAGCAGCACCCGACAGGGGGTTAGCCCTGGAAACACCATATATTTT. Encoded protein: CASSTRQGVSPGNTIYF.

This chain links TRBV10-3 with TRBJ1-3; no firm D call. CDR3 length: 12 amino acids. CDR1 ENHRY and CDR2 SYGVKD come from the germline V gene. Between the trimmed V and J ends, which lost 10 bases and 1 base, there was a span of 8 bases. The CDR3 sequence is CATRLSGNTIYF. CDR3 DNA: TGTGCCACGAGACTTTCTGGAAACACCATATATTTT.

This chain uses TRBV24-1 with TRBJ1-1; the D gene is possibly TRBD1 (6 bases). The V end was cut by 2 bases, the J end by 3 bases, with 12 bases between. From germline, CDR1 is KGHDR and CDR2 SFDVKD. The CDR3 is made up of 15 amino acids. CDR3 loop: CATSDSGSGDTEAFF. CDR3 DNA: TGTGCCACCAGTGATTCAGGGTCAGGGGACACTGAAGCTTTCTTT.

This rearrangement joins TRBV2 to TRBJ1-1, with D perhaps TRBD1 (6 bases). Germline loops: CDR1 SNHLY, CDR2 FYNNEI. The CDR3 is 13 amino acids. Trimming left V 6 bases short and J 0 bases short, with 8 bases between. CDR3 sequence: CASSKGVNTEAFF. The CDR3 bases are TGTGCCAGCAGCAAGGGGGTGAACACTGAAGCTTTCTTT.